The 10 T cell receptor beta chains given below trace back to one sample, sequenced in a study of OX40 agonist ivuxolimab in advanced cancers. Here immunoSEQ multiplex PCR was the method, and the copy in TCRdb shows in-frame clones only, minus some. The data hold 72,000 or so clones, with roughly 87% observed a single time. The sequences come from CD4+ or CD8+ T cells sorted from blood, collected in a trial of the OX40 agonist ivuxolimab. The receptors shown here come from an adult with an advanced solid tumor such as melanoma, head and neck, liver or kidney cancer.

The genes are TRBV18 and TRBJ2-3, with TRBD1 as a possible D gene (6 bases). The CDR3 has 15 residues. V was trimmed by 6 bases and J by 0 bases, leaving 13 bases between them. Germline loops: CDR1 KGHSH, CDR2 LQKENI. The CDR3 region is CASSSGTPSTDTQYF. DNA for the CDR3: TGTGCCAGCTCTTCCGGGACACCTAGCACAGATACGCAGTATTTT.

This chain connects TRBV9 to TRBJ1-5; maybe TRBD1 (5 bases). Deletions cut 0 bases from V and 0 bases from J, with 16 bases between. Germline V gene sequence: CDR1 SGDLS, CDR2 YYNGEE. The CDR3 consists of 18 residues. The CDR3 region has the DNA TGTGCCAGCAGCGTAGGGGCCGGGGCGCCATATAGCAATCAGCCCCAGCATTTT. Protein: CASSVGAGAPYSNQPQHF.

The J gene is TRBJ2-5, the V gene TRBV7-9; 10 nucleotides match TRBD2. CDR1 is SEHNR, CDR2 FQNEAQ, per germline (reference sequence). This CDR3 comprises 15 residues. Germline trimming cut 4 bases from V and 4 bases from J; bases unmatched to any gene: 6. DNA of the CDR3: TGTGCCAGCAGCTCCCCTAGCGGGAGAGCAGAGACCCAGTACTTC. Its translation is CASSSPSGRAETQYF.

The chain is built from TRBV13 and TRBJ2-1, with TRBD1 as a possible D gene (6 bases). The CDR3 consists of 16 residues. CDR1 is PRHDT and CDR2 is FYEKMQ in the germline V gene (reference sequence). The V gene lost 5 bases and the J gene lost 6 bases, with 20 bases spanning the gap. This CDR3 reads CASSHGQIYRPNEQFF. CDR3 bases: TGTGCCAGCAGCCACGGACAGATTTATCGACCCAATGAGCAGTTCTTC.

This clone was seen a few times. This chain uses TRBV9 with TRBJ1-3; a possible D gene is TRBD1 (5 bases). This CDR3 spans 13 amino acids. Germline assignment: CDR1 SGDLS and CDR2 YYNGEE. The germline V and J ends were trimmed by 4 bases and 4 bases, with 9 bases remaining between them. The CDR3 spells CASSSGVGNTIYF. The DNA for the CDR3 is TGTGCCAGCAGCTCGGGGGTAGGAAACACCATATATTTT. The variable domain in full, completed from reference TRBV9 and TRBJ1-3, reads DSGVTQTPKHLITATGQRVTLRCSPRSGDLSVYWYQQSLDQGLQFLIQYYNGEERAKGNILERFSAQQFPDLHSELNLSSLELGDSALYFCASSSGVGNTIYFGEGSWLTVV.

The chain has TRBV19 and TRBJ1-6; weak D call: TRBD1 (6 bases). V was shortened by 3 bases and J by 10 bases, with 16 bases between the two germline ends. In germline, CDR1 is LNHDA, CDR2 SQIVND (reference sequence). CDR3 length: 15 residues. CDR3 bases: TGTGCCAGTAGTATCCGTGGGGGCGCTGACTCACCCCTCCACTTT. Translated: CASSIRGGADSPLHF.

The chain combines TRBV19 with TRBJ2-3, with 10 bases lining up with TRBD1. Germline assignment: CDR1 LNHDA and CDR2 SQIVND (reference sequence). The CDR3 contains 19 residues. J was trimmed by 3 bases and V by 3 bases; bases with no gene match: 15. CDR3 bases: TGTGCCAGTAGTATGACCCTCCCCCGGGACAGGGGATTTACAGATACGCAGTATTTT. It is translated as CASSMTLPRDRGFTDTQYF.

The rearrangement joins TRBV15 to TRBJ1-4, with TRBD1 matching over 7 bases. The CDR3 is made up of 12 amino acids. The germline CDR1 and CDR2 sequences are LNHNV and YYDKDF (reference sequence). Unmatched junction bases numbered 2, after V lost 5 bases and J lost 8 bases. CDR3 amino acids: CATSPGGEKLFF. The DNA for the CDR3 is TGTGCCACCAGCCCAGGGGGGGAAAAACTGTTTTTT. Looking up the rest from reference TRBV15 and TRBJ1-4 gives the full variable domain: DAMVIQNPRYQVTQFGKPVTLSCSQTLNHNVMYWYQQKSSQAPKLLFHYYDKDFNNEADTPDNFQSRRPNTSFCFLDIRSPGLGDTAMYLCATSPGGEKLFFGSGTQLSVL.

V usage is TRBV11-2 and J usage is TRBJ1-1, with 9 nucleotides matching TRBD1. V shed 0 bases, J shed 5 bases, and the junction held 7 bases outside the gene matches. Germline loops: CDR1 SGHAT, CDR2 FQNNGV. CDR3 size: 16 residues. The CDR3 sequence: CASSLDPGTGRTEAFF. In nucleotides, the CDR3 is TGTGCCAGCAGCTTAGATCCCGGGACAGGGAGGACTGAAGCTTTCTTT.

This chain uses TRBV5-4 with TRBJ2-1; D ambiguous. This CDR3 region has 13 residues. Germline CDR1 and CDR2: SGHNT and YYREEE (reference sequence). V lost 4 bases and J lost 5, with 10 bases in between. The CDR3 nucleotides read TGTGCCAGCAGCAAAGCTGTCAACAATGAGCAGTTCTTC. Protein product: CASSKAVNNEQFF.